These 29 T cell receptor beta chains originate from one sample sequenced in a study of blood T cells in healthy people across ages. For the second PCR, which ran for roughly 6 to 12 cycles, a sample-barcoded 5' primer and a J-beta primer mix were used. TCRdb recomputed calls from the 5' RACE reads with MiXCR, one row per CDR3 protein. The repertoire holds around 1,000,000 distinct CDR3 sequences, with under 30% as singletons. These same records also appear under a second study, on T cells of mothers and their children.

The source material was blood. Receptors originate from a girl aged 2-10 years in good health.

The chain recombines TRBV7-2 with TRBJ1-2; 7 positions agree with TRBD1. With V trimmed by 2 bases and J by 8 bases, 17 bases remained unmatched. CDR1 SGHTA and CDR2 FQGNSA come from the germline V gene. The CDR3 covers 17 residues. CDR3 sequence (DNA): TGTGCCAGCAGCTTATCGGACAGGACTACCCAAACGAGCGGCTACACCTTC. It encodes CASSLSDRTTQTSGYTF.

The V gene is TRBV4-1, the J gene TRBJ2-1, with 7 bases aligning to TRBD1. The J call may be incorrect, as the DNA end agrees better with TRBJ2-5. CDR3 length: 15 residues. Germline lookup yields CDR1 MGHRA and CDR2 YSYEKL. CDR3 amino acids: CASSQPPTGVETQYF. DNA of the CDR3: TGCGCCAGCAGCCAACCGCCAACAGGGGTAGAGACCCAGTACTTC.

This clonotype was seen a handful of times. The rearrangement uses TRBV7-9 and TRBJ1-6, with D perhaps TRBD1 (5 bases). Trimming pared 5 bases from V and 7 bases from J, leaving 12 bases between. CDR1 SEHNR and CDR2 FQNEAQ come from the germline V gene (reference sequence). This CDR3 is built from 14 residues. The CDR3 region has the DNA TGTGCCAGCAGCCGAGGGGAACTCAATTCACCCCTCCACTTT. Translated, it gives CASSRGELNSPLHF.

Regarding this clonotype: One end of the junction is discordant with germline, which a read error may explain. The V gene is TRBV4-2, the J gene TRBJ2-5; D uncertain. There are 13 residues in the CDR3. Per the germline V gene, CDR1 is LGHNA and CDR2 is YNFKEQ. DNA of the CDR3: TGTTCCAGCAGCCGTTCACCTCGGGAGACCCAGTACTTC. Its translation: CSSSRSPRETQYF.

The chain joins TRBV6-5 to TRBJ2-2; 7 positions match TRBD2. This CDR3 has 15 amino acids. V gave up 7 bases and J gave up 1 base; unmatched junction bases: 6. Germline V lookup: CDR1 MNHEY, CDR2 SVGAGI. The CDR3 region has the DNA TGTGCCAGCACCTCGCTAGCGGTGAACACCGGGGAGCTGTTTTTT. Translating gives CASTSLAVNTGELFF.

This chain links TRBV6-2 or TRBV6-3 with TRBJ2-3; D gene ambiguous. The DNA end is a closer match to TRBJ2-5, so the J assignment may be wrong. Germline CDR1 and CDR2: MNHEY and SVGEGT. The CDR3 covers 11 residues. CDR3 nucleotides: TGTGCCAGCAGTTGGAGAGGGACCCAGTACTTC. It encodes CASSWRGTQYF.

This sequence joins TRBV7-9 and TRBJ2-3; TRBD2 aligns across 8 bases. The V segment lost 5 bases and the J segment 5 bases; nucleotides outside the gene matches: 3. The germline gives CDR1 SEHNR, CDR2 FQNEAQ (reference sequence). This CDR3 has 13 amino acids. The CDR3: CASSPRGGDTQYF. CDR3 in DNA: TGTGCCAGCAGCCCCCGGGGGGGAGATACGCAGTATTTT.

The CDR3 reads CASTPGPGNTEAFF. Written as DNA, the CDR3 is TGTGCCAGCACTCCGGGCCCCGGGAACACTGAAGCTTTCTTT. The gene calls are TRBV7-3 and TRBJ1-1; D gene ambiguous. In germline, CDR1 is SGHTA, CDR2 FQGTGA. This CDR3 has 14 residues. Trimming took 7 bases from V and 1 from J, leaving 13 bases between them.

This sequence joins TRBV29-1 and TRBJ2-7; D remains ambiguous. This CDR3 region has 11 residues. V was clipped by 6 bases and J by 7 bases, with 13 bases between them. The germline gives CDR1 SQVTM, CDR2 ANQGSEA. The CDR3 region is CSVSLNREQYF. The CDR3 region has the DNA TGCAGCGTCTCCCTCAATCGGGAGCAGTACTTC.

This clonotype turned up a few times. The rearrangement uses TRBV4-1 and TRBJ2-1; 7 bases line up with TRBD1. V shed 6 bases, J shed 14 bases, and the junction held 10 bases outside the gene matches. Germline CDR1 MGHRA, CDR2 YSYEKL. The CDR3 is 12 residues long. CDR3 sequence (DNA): TGCGCCAGCAGTCAGGCCGGGACAGACAAGTTCTTC. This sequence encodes CASSQAGTDKFF.

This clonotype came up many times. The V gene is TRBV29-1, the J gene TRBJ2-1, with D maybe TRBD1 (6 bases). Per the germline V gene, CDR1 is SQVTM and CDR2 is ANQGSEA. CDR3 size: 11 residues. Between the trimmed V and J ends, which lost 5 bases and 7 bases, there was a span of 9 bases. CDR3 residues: CSVPRGNEQFF. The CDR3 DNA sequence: TGCAGCGTTCCTAGGGGGAATGAGCAGTTCTTC.

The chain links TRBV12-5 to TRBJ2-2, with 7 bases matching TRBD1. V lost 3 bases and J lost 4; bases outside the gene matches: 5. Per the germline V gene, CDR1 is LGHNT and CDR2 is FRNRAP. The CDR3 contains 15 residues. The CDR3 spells CASGFTGDGTGELFF. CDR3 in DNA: TGTGCTAGTGGTTTTACAGGGGACGGCACCGGGGAGCTGTTTTTT.

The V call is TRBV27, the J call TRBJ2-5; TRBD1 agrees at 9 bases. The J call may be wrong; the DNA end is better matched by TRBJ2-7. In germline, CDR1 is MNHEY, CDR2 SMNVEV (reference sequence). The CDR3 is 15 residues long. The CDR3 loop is CASSFLGQGRGEQYF. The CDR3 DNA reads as TGTGCCAGCAGTTTCCTGGGACAGGGAAGGGGCGAGCAGTACTTC.

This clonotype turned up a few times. CDR3 region: CASSLTVPVQKLFF. CDR3 bases: TGCGCCAGCAGCTTGACAGTTCCTGTCCAAAAACTGTTTTTT. J is TRBJ1-4 and V is TRBV5-1; D is ambiguous. V was clipped by 1 base and J by 9 bases, with 13 bases between them. The CDR3 length is 14 residues. CDR1 and CDR2 from the germline V gene are SGHRS and YFSETQ.

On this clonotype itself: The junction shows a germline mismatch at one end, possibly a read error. The CDR3 DNA reads as TGTGCCAGTAGCTTAAACCCCCGATCCAGCTTGAACACTGAAGCTTTCTTT. Protein sequence: CASSLNPRSSLNTEAFF. The chain couples TRBV11-2 to TRBJ1-1; D is uncertain. Germline CDR1 SGHAT, CDR2 FQNNGV. The CDR3 totals 17 residues. Full variable domain (outside the CDR3, taken from reference TRBV11-2 and TRBJ1-1): EAGVAQSPRYKIIEKRQSVAFWCNPISGHATLYWYQQILGQGPKLLIQFQNNGVVDDSQLPKDRFSAERLKGVDSTLKIQPAKLEDSAVYLCASSLNPRSSLNTEAFFGQGTRLTVV.

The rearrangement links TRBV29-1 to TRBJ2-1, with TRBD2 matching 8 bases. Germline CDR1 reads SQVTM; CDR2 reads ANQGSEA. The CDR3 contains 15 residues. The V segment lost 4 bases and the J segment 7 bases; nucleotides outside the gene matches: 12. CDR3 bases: TGCAGCGTTGCAAACGCTTTCGGGAGGGTGAATGAGCAGTTCTTC. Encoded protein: CSVANAFGRVNEQFF.

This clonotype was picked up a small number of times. The CDR3 sequence: CASSQTGEGGNTIYF. The CDR3 nucleotides are TGTGCCAGCAGTCAGACAGGGGAGGGAGGAAACACCATATATTTT. This rearrangement joins TRBV28 to TRBJ1-3; 8 bases align to TRBD1. Germline-derived CDR1 and CDR2 are MDHEN and SYDVKM. The CDR3 is 15 residues long. V lost 5 bases to trimming and J lost 4 bases; unmatched junction nucleotides: 7. Combining the CDR3 with reference TRBV28 and TRBJ1-3 gives the whole variable domain DVKVTQSSRYLVKRTGEKVFLECVQDMDHENMFWYRQDPGLGLRLIYFSYDVKMKEKGDIPEGYSVSREKKERFSLILESASTNQTSMYLCASSQTGEGGNTIYFGEGSWLTVV.

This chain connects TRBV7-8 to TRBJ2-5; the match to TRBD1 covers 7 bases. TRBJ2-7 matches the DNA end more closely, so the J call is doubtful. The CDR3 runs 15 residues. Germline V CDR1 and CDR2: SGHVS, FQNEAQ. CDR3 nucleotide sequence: TGTGCCAGCAGCCCCAGCTCCAGGGGGACCAGCGAGCAGTACTTC. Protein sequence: CASSPSSRGTSEQYF.

The CDR3 region is CASSSRDTLNTEAFF. CDR3 sequence (DNA): TGTGCCAGCAGTTCCCGAGACACGCTGAACACTGAAGCTTTCTTT. The chain couples TRBV12-3 or TRBV12-4 to TRBJ1-1; D remains ambiguous. V lost 4 bases, J lost 0 bases, and 12 bases lay in between. The CDR3 has 15 residues.

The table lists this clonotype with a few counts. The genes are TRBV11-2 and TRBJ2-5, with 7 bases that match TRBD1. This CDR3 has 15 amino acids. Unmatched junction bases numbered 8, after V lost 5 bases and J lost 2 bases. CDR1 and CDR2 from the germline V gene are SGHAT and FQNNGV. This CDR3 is CASSIPGTDQETQYF. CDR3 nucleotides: TGTGCCAGCAGCATCCCCGGGACAGATCAAGAGACCCAGTACTTC.

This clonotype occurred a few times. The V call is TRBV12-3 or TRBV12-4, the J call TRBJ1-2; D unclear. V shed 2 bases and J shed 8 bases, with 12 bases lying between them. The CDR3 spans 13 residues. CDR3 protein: CASSLSLSGGYTF. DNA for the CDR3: TGTGCCAGCAGTTTATCTCTGAGTGGAGGCTACACCTTC.

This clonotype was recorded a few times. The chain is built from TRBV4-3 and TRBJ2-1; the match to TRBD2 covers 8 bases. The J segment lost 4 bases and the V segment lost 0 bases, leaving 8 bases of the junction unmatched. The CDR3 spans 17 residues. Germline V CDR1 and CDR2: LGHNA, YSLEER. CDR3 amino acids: CASSQDSSGGRYNEQFF. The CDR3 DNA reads TGCGCCAGCAGCCAAGATTCGAGCGGGGGAAGATACAATGAGCAGTTCTTC.

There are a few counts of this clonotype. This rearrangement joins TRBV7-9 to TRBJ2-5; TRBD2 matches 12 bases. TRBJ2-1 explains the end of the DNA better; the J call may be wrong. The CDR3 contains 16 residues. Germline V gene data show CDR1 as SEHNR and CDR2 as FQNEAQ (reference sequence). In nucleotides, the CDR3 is TGTGCCAGCAGCTTACTAGCGGGGGGGCTTAGCAATGAGCAGTTCTTC. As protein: CASSLLAGGLSNEQFF.

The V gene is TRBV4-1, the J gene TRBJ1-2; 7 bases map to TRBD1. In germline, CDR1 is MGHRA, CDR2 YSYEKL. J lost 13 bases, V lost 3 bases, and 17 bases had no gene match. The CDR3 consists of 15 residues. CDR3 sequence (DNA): TGCGCCAGCAGCCACCCCGACAGGGCAGCGATAGGAAGCACCTTC. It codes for CASSHPDRAAIGSTF.

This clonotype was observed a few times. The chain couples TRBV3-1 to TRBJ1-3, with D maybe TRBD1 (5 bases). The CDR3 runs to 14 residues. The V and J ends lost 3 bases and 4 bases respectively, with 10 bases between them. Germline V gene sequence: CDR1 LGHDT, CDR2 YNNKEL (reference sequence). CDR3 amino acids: CASSHYAGGNTIYF. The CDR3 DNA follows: TGTGCCAGCAGCCATTATGCAGGGGGAAACACCATATATTTT.

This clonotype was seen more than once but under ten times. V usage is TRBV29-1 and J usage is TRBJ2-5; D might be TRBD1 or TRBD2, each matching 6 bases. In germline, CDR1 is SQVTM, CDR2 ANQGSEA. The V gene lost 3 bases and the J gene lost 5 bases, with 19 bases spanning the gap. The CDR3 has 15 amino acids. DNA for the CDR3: TGCAGCGTTGATGGTATGGGGGGCGCGGAGGAGACCCAGTACTTC. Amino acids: CSVDGMGGAEETQYF.

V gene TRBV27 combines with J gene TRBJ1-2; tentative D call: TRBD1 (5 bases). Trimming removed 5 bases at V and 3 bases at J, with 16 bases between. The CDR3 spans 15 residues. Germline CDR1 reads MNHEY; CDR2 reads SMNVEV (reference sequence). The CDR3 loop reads CASSDTLRDYYGYTF. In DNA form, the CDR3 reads TGTGCCAGCAGTGATACCCTCCGGGACTACTATGGCTACACCTTC.

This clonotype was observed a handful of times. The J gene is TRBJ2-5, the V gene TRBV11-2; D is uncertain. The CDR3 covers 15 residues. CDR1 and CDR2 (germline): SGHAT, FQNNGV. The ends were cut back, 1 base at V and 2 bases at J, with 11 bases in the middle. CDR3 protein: CASSLVGSLQETQYF. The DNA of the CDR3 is TGTGCCAGCAGCTTAGTGGGTTCCCTTCAAGAGACCCAGTACTTC. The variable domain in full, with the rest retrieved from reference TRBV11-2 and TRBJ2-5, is EAGVAQSPRYKIIEKRQSVAFWCNPISGHATLYWYQQILGQGPKLLIQFQNNGVVDDSQLPKDRFSAERLKGVDSTLKIQPAKLEDSAVYLCASSLVGSLQETQYFGPGTRLLVL.

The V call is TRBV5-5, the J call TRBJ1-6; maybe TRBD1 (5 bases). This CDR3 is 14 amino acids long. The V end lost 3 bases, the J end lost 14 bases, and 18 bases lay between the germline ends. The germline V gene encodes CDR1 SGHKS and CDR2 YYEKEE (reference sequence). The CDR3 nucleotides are TGTGCCAGCAGCTCCTCCCCAGGGAGTCTAACCCTCCACTTT. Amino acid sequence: CASSSSPGSLTLHF.